One sample yielded the 31 T cell receptor beta chains listed below, sequenced in a study of Ad26.COV2.S vaccination and SARS-CoV-2 variants. TCRdb keeps only in-frame clones here, not all; method: immunoSEQ multiplex PCR. The data contain approximately 480,000 clones, roughly 89% of them seen just once; the ten biggest clones take up 10% to 15%. As for treatment: around 19 received Ad26.COV2.S at low or high dose, single or two shots; 5 received placebo; per-sample allocation not given. On day 63 after the first injection, vaccine and placebo recipients gave samples. The sequenced sample was peripheral blood, obtained in a trial of Ad26.COV2.S vaccine versus placebo. The receptors were sampled from a person aged 18-65 years who received the Ad26.COV2.S COVID-19 vaccine or a placebo.

The V and J genes are TRBV7-9 and TRBJ2-2; 9 bases align to TRBD1. The germline V gene has CDR1 SEHNR and CDR2 FQNEAQ (reference sequence). This CDR3 is built from 18 residues. J was trimmed by 1 base and V by 5 bases; bases with no gene match: 11. CDR3 sequence reads: CASSRGQGRVKNTGELFF. CDR3 in DNA: TGTGCCAGCAGCCGAGGACAGGGGCGCGTTAAGAACACCGGGGAGCTGTTTTTT.

The chain is built from TRBV9 and TRBJ2-5, with D unclear. The CDR3 spans 13 residues. Per the germline V gene, CDR1 is SGDLS and CDR2 is YYNGEE. Between the trimmed V and J ends, which lost 0 bases and 5 bases, there was a span of 8 bases. CDR3 amino acids: CASSVDPGETQYF. DNA for the CDR3: TGTGCCAGCAGCGTAGACCCCGGTGAGACCCAGTACTTC.

The gene calls are TRBV5-1 and TRBJ2-1; the match to TRBD2 covers 9 bases. Germline-derived CDR1 and CDR2 are SGHRS and YFSETQ. The length of the CDR3 is 16 residues. Trimming removed 0 bases from V and 6 bases from J; junction bases left unmatched: 7. Written as DNA, the CDR3 is TGCGCCAGCAGCTTGGAGTTAGCGGGAGCTAGCAATGAGCAGTTCTTC. Translation: CASSLELAGASNEQFF.

V and J are TRBV6-1 and TRBJ2-7, with a possible D match to TRBD1 (6 bases). Between the trimmed V and J ends, which lost 1 base and 2 bases, there was a span of 12 bases. Germline-derived CDR1 and CDR2 are MNHNS and SASEGT. The length of the CDR3 is 15 residues. CDR3 amino acids: CASSEEGGRAYEQYF. The DNA for the CDR3 is TGTGCCAGCAGTGAAGAAGGGGGACGGGCCTACGAGCAGTACTTC.

The chain has TRBV4-1 and TRBJ2-7; 8 bases match TRBD1. Per the germline V gene, CDR1 is MGHRA and CDR2 is YSYEKL. Unmatched junction bases numbered 7, after V lost 6 bases and J lost 6 bases. This CDR3 is 13 amino acids long. The CDR3 bases are TGCGCCAGCAGGGGACAGGTCGGGACCGAGCAGTACTTC. It translates to CASRGQVGTEQYF.

This clone was recorded once. The chain joins TRBV5-6 to TRBJ2-3; 11 bases align to TRBD2. V gave up 5 bases and J gave up 2 bases; unmatched junction bases: 4. CDR3 size: 15 residues. Looked up from germline, CDR1 is SGHDT and CDR2 is YYEEEE. CDR3 amino acids: CASRTTSGDTDTQYF. The CDR3 region has the DNA TGTGCCAGCAGAACGACTAGCGGGGACACAGATACGCAGTATTTT.

The V and J genes are TRBV5-4 and TRBJ2-5, with TRBD2 matching over 7 bases. Germline V lookup: CDR1 SGHNT, CDR2 YYREEE (reference sequence). The V and J ends lost 4 bases and 4 bases, in that order; junction bases with no gene match: 7. The CDR3 extends over 14 amino acids. The CDR3 here is CASSPRRERETQYF. CDR3 sequence (DNA): TGTGCCAGCAGCCCTCGGCGGGAGAGAGAGACCCAGTACTTC.

The chain couples TRBV7-2 to TRBJ2-7; TRBD1 matches 9 bases. Unmatched junction bases numbered 11, after V lost 5 bases and J lost 9 bases. The germline gives CDR1 SGHTA, CDR2 FQGNSA. The CDR3 loop spans 14 amino acids. The chain's CDR3 is CASSARDRASGQYF. The DNA of the CDR3 is TGTGCCAGCAGCGCCCGGGACAGGGCCAGTGGGCAGTACTTC. Together with reference TRBV7-2 and TRBJ2-7, the CDR3 gives the full variable domain: GAGVSQSPSNKVTEKGKDVELRCDPISGHTALYWYRQSLGQGLEFLIYFQGNSAPDKSGLPSDRFSAERTGGSVSTLTIQRTQQEDSAVYLCASSARDRASGQYFGPGTRLTVT.

The V gene is TRBV28, the J gene TRBJ2-7; perhaps TRBD1 as D (5 bases). Trimming removed 7 bases at V and 6 bases at J, with 19 bases between. The V gene's germline CDR1 is MDHEN and CDR2 SYDVKM. The length of the CDR3 is 14 residues. The CDR3 DNA follows: TGTGCCAGCACCGACAGTGGGCAGACTCGCGAGCAGTACTTC. The encoded protein is CASTDSGQTREQYF.

Comment on this clone: This CDR3 is also generated by other DNA sequences in the sample. This chain connects TRBV19 to TRBJ1-5; D gene unclear. Germline loops: CDR1 LNHDA, CDR2 SQIVND (reference sequence). The CDR3 covers 13 residues. Trimming left V 1 base short and J 4 bases short, with 5 bases between. CDR3 loop: CASSIGGNQPQHF. Here the CDR3 DNA reads TGTGCCAGTAGTATAGGAGGAAATCAGCCCCAGCATTTT.

The V and J genes are TRBV5-5 and TRBJ2-5, with 9 bases aligning to TRBD1. Germline CDR1 reads SGHKS; CDR2 reads YYEKEE (reference sequence). This CDR3 is 16 amino acids long. The V gene end was trimmed by 4 bases and the J gene end by 1 base; junction bases not matched to a gene: 8. CDR3 nucleotide sequence: TGTGCCAGCAGCCGGGGGTGGGGACAGGGCCAAGAGACCCAGTACTTC. It specifies CASSRGWGQGQETQYF.

With respect to this clone: Other nucleotide sequences in the sample specify the same CDR3. This chain links TRBV11-2 with TRBJ2-2; D unresolved. Germline V gives CDR1 SGHAT, CDR2 FQNNGV. The CDR3 is made up of 13 amino acids. Trimming shortened V by 1 base and J by 4 bases, and 4 bases separated the two germline ends. The CDR3: CASSLAGTGELFF. CDR3 in DNA: TGTGCCAGCAGCTTAGCGGGCACCGGGGAGCTGTTTTTT.

The chain's CDR3 is CASSVGNRNSNQPQHF. CDR3 DNA sequence: TGTGCCAGCAGCGTAGGAAATCGTAATAGCAATCAGCCCCAGCATTTT. The V gene is TRBV9, the J gene TRBJ1-5; no firm D call. Germline V gene sequence: CDR1 SGDLS, CDR2 YYNGEE. The CDR3 is made up of 16 amino acids. V lost 0 bases and J lost 0, with 10 bases in between.

CDR3 nucleotides: TGTGCCAGCCGCCCAGACGGCTATACGCAGTATTTT. Translating it yields CASRPDGYTQYF. This rearrangement joins TRBV6-2 or TRBV6-3 to TRBJ2-3, with no clear D. CDR1 and CDR2 from the germline V gene are MNHEY and SVGEGT. Trimming took 8 bases from V and 7 from J, leaving 13 bases between them. The CDR3 extends over 12 amino acids.

In this sample, this clone turned up once. The gene calls are TRBV15 and TRBJ1-1; the D gene is possibly TRBD1 (5 bases). The CDR3 runs 16 residues. Germline CDR1 reads LNHNV; CDR2 reads YYDKDF (reference sequence). V was cut by 8 bases and J by 1 base, with 20 bases left in between. The CDR3 DNA reads as TGTGCCACCTTGGGTCCTGCAGGGACTACGAACACTGAAGCTTTCTTT. It yields the protein CATLGPAGTTNTEAFF.

The chain has TRBV5-1 and TRBJ2-5; D gene ambiguous. Germline-derived CDR1 and CDR2 are SGHRS and YFSETQ. The V end lost 7 bases, the J end lost 1 base, and 11 bases lay between the germline ends. The CDR3 totals 13 residues. CDR3 sequence: CASCWRTQETQYF. CDR3 sequence (DNA): TGCGCCAGCTGTTGGCGGACCCAAGAGACCCAGTACTTC.

V usage is TRBV2 and J usage is TRBJ2-7; D perhaps matches TRBD2 (5 bases). Per the germline V gene, CDR1 is SNHLY and CDR2 is FYNNEI. Trimming shortened V by 7 bases and J by 7 bases, and 17 bases separated the two germline ends. This CDR3 is built from 13 residues. The CDR3 loop is CASIGGGGREQYF. The CDR3, as DNA: TGTGCCAGCATAGGCGGAGGCGGGCGAGAGCAGTACTTC.

The chain joins TRBV12-5 to TRBJ2-3, with TRBD2 matching 8 bases. The CDR3 totals 14 residues. CDR1 is LGHNT, CDR2 FRNRAP, per germline. J gave up 1 base and V 6 bases, and 3 bases lay outside the gene matches. The CDR3 DNA reads TGTGCTAGTGGCCAAGCGGGAGGCACAGATACGCAGTATTTT. This encodes CASGQAGGTDTQYF.

The CDR3 loop reads CASSYFGKTEAFF. The CDR3 DNA reads as TGTGCCAGCAGTTACTTCGGGAAAACTGAAGCTTTCTTT. The J gene is TRBJ1-1, the V gene TRBV6-2 or TRBV6-3; D call uncertain. This CDR3 contains 13 residues. The V and J ends lost 1 base and 5 bases respectively, with 8 bases between them. Germline CDR1 and CDR2: MNHEY and SVGEGT.

About this clone: Different DNA sequences within this sample yield the same CDR3. The chain uses TRBV7-8 and TRBJ2-5, with 12 bases fitting TRBD2. With 3 bases clipped from V and 3 bases from J, the junction kept 2 bases outside the gene matches. The germline V gene encodes CDR1 SGHVS and CDR2 FQNEAQ. The CDR3 covers 15 residues. The DNA of the CDR3 is TGTGCCAGCAGCTTCTGGACTAGCGGGAAAGAGACCCAGTACTTC. It is translated as CASSFWTSGKETQYF.

V and J are TRBV4-1 and TRBJ2-5; no definite D call. Trimming removed 1 base from V and 1 base from J, with 10 bases in between. The V gene's germline CDR1 is MGHRA and CDR2 YSYEKL. The CDR3 length is 15 residues. The CDR3 region is CASSQAYDFQETQYF. CDR3 in DNA: TGCGCCAGCAGCCAAGCCTATGATTTCCAAGAGACCCAGTACTTC.

Notes on this clone: At the DNA level, this CDR3 is encoded by other sequences in the same sample as well. This chain connects TRBV2 to TRBJ2-1; 8 nucleotides line up with TRBD2. J was trimmed by 2 bases and V by 6 bases; bases with no gene match: 3. CDR1 SNHLY and CDR2 FYNNEI come from the germline V gene. The CDR3 extends over 14 amino acids. The CDR3 reads CASRGGLAYNEQFF. CDR3 DNA: TGTGCCAGCAGGGGGGGACTAGCCTACAATGAGCAGTTCTTC. The variable domain in full, with the rest retrieved from reference TRBV2 and TRBJ2-1, is EPEVTQTPSHQVTQMGQEVILRCVPISNHLYFYWYRQILGQKVEFLVSFYNNEISEKSEIFDDQFSVERPDGSNFTLKIRSTKLEDSAMYFCASRGGLAYNEQFFGPGTRLTVL.

This chain uses TRBV7-9 with TRBJ2-1; TRBD2 matches 8 bases. CDR1 SEHNR and CDR2 FQNEAQ come from the germline V gene (reference sequence). This CDR3 comprises 14 residues. V lost 5 bases and J lost 5; bases outside the gene matches: 5. The CDR3 here is CASSPSGPDNEQFF. The CDR3 DNA is TGTGCCAGCAGCCCTAGCGGGCCTGACAATGAGCAGTTCTTC.

J is TRBJ1-5 and V is TRBV5-6, with 9 bases identical to TRBD1. Germline V gene lookup returns CDR1 SGHDT and CDR2 YYEEEE. V shed 0 bases and J 5 bases; nucleotides not matched to a gene: 3. CDR3 length: 15 amino acids. The CDR3 region has the DNA TGTGCCAGCAGCTTGGCCGGGGACAGGGATCAGCCCCAGCATTTT. It codes for CASSLAGDRDQPQHF.

The chain employs TRBV6-2 or TRBV6-3 and TRBJ2-7, with TRBD2 matching over 7 bases. V was clipped by 6 bases and J by 0 bases; unmatched bases: 14. This CDR3 is 17 amino acids long. Germline V CDR1 and CDR2: MNHEY, SVGEGT. CDR3 protein: CASSPGLADRFSYEQYF. CDR3 nucleotide sequence: TGTGCCAGCAGCCCCGGGCTAGCGGATCGGTTCTCCTACGAGCAGTACTTC.

The chain is built from TRBV14 and TRBJ2-1, with 10 bases aligning to TRBD2. Trimming took 0 bases from V and 5 from J; bases not matched to a gene: 10. CDR1 and CDR2 (germline): SGHDN, FVKESK. The CDR3 is made up of 18 amino acids. The CDR3 DNA sequence: TGTGCCAGCAGCCAAGATCTGGGGCTAGCGGGAGCCCACAATGAGCAGTTCTTC. Translation gives CASSQDLGLAGAHNEQFF.

This clone was picked up one time. The chain's CDR3 is CASSSGLTDTQYF. For the CDR3, the DNA is TGTGCCAGCAGCAGCGGACTCACAGATACGCAGTATTTT. The chain uses TRBV14 and TRBJ2-3; maybe TRBD2 (5 bases). CDR1 SGHDN and CDR2 FVKESK come from the germline V gene. This CDR3 contains 13 residues. Trimming left V 5 bases short and J 2 bases short, with 8 bases between.

The chain employs TRBV6-6 and TRBJ2-2; TRBD2 matches 7 bases. V lost 9 bases to trimming and J lost 2 bases; unmatched junction nucleotides: 6. CDR1 and CDR2 from the germline V gene are MNHNY and SVGAGI (reference sequence). CDR3 length: 14 residues. CDR3 bases: TGTGCCAGTGGCGGGAGCTTCAACACCGGGGAGCTGTTTTTT. Its protein product is CASGGSFNTGELFF.

The genes are TRBV28 and TRBJ1-5; maybe TRBD1 (5 bases). Trimming took off 6 bases at V and 7 bases at J, with 16 bases between the two ends. Germline-derived CDR1 and CDR2 are MDHEN and SYDVKM. The CDR3 length is 14 residues. CDR3 sequence (DNA): TGTGCCAGCAGGACCCCCGGGGCCTTACAGCCCCAGCATTTT. Translation gives CASRTPGALQPQHF.

The chain has TRBV28 and TRBJ2-7; TRBD2 agrees at 8 bases. The CDR3 spans 16 residues. The V gene's germline CDR1 is MDHEN and CDR2 SYDVKM. Trimming cost V 6 bases and J 6 bases; bases outside gene matches: 16. The CDR3 here is CASRSPGGTGGREQYF. For the CDR3, the DNA is TGTGCCAGCAGAAGTCCAGGCGGGACGGGAGGGCGCGAGCAGTACTTC. The full variable domain, completed using reference TRBV28 and TRBJ2-7, is DVKVTQSSRYLVKRTGEKVFLECVQDMDHENMFWYRQDPGLGLRLIYFSYDVKMKEKGDIPEGYSVSREKKERFSLILESASTNQTSMYLCASRSPGGTGGREQYFGPGTRLTVT.

DNA for the CDR3: TGTGCCAGCAGCGACGGGGACTCCCTGGGGAATGAGCAGTTCTTC. This translates into CASSDGDSLGNEQFF. The chain couples TRBV9 to TRBJ2-1; TRBD2 might be the D (6 bases). CDR3 length: 15 residues. Germline CDR1 and CDR2: SGDLS and YYNGEE. Deletions cut 3 bases from V and 7 bases from J, with 17 bases between. Full variable domain (remainder filled in from reference TRBV9 and TRBJ2-1): DSGVTQTPKHLITATGQRVTLRCSPRSGDLSVYWYQQSLDQGLQFLIQYYNGEERAKGNILERFSAQQFPDLHSELNLSSLELGDSALYFCASSDGDSLGNEQFFGPGTRLTVL.